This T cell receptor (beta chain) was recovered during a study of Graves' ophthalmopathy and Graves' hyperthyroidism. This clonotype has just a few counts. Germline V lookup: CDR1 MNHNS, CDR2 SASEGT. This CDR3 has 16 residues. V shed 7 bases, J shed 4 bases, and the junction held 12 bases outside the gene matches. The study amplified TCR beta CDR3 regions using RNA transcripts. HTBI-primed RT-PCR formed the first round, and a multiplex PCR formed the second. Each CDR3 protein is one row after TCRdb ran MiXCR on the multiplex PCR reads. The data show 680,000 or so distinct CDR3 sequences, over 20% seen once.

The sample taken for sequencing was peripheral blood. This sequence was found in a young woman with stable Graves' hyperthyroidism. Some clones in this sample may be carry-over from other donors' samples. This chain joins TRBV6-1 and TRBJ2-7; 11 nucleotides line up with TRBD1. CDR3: CASNPNRGQGVYEQYF. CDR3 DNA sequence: TGTGCCAGCAACCCGAATCGGGGACAGGGGGTGTACGAGCAGTACTTC.